The 5 T cell receptor beta chains below come from one sample, sequenced in a study of blood T cell repertoires in COVID-19. Only in-frame clones appear in the TCRdb table, and some are missing; sequencing was by immunoSEQ multiplex PCR. The data show about 320,000 clones, more than 75% seen once. Sequencing used peripheral blood. The receptors come from a woman aged 45 to 65 with acute or convalescent COVID-19.

The chain links TRBV19 to TRBJ2-5; TRBD1 matches 7 bases. The CDR3 has 15 amino acids. J lost 1 base, V lost 5 bases, and 7 bases had no gene match. Germline V gene lookup returns CDR1 LNHDA and CDR2 SQIVND (reference sequence). The CDR3 DNA sequence: TGTGCCAGTAGTCCGCCCGGACAGGCCCAAGAGACCCAGTACTTC. This encodes CASSPPGQAQETQYF.

A single count supports this clone. V gene TRBV2 combines with J gene TRBJ1-6; TRBD1 might be the D (6 bases). The CDR3 length is 15 residues. Trimming took 1 base from V and 9 from J, leaving 13 bases between them. CDR1 SNHLY and CDR2 FYNNEI come from the germline V gene. CDR3 sequence: CASSEGQVSISPLHF. The CDR3 DNA reads as TGTGCCAGCAGTGAAGGACAGGTTTCCATTTCACCCCTCCACTTT.

The gene calls are TRBV5-1 and TRBJ1-4, with D uncertain. CDR1 and CDR2 from the germline V gene are SGHRS and YFSETQ. V lost 2 bases and J 11 bases, leaving 13 bases between the germline ends. The CDR3 runs to 13 residues. The CDR3 bases are TGCGCCAGCAGCTTAAGTGGGAGGGAGAAACTGTTTTTT. It yields the protein CASSLSGREKLFF.

This chain uses TRBV2 with TRBJ2-2; 9 bases align to TRBD1. The CDR3 is 17 residues long. With V trimmed by 8 bases and J by 3 bases, 13 bases remained unmatched. Germline V gene sequence: CDR1 SNHLY, CDR2 FYNNEI. CDR3 sequence (DNA): TGTGCCAGCGGAAAAGATGGGACAGGGCTAGACACCGGGGAGCTGTTTTTT. Its translation is CASGKDGTGLDTGELFF.

The V gene is TRBV7-2, the J gene TRBJ2-7, with TRBD1 matching over 7 bases. The CDR3 has 15 amino acids. From germline, CDR1 is SGHTA and CDR2 FQGNSA. Trimming at V came to 3 bases and at J to 7 bases, leaving 12 bases not matched to a gene. CDR3 in DNA: TGTGCCAGCAGCTTCGGCGTCACAGGGGATCAAGAGCAGTACTTC. Its translation is CASSFGVTGDQEQYF.